The 22 T cell receptor beta chains presented below share a single source sample, sequenced in a study of blood T cell repertoires in COVID-19. The method was immunoSEQ multiplex PCR; TCRdb's version includes in-frame clones alone and lacks a portion of them. The repertoire holds 200,000 to 250,000 clones, with 80% as singletons. The sample comprised PBMCs or T cells enriched from blood (not recorded which). Every receptor here comes from a woman in her thirties or forties with acute COVID-19.

In regard to this clone: The sample holds other DNA sequences that translate to the same CDR3. The chain joins TRBV9 to TRBJ1-2; 9 bases map to TRBD1. J was trimmed by 2 bases and V by 0 bases; bases with no gene match: 2. This CDR3 is built from 15 residues. Germline CDR1 reads SGDLS; CDR2 reads YYNGEE. CDR3 residues: CASSVGQGGNYGYTF. The CDR3 bases are TGTGCCAGCAGCGTAGGACAGGGGGGGAACTATGGCTACACCTTC.

The chain links TRBV7-6 to TRBJ2-1, with 10 bases aligning to TRBD2. Trimming removed 5 bases from V and 6 bases from J; junction bases left unmatched: 25. CDR3 size: 21 residues. Per germline, CDR1 SGHVS and CDR2 FNYEAQ. CDR3 region: CASSLPTASGRASQVGNEQFF. The CDR3 bases are TGTGCCAGCAGCCTACCCACGGCCAGCGGGAGGGCCTCGCAAGTGGGCAATGAGCAGTTCTTC.

The table lists this clone with a count of one. This chain connects TRBV5-1 to TRBJ1-6, with D unresolved. The V gene lost 3 bases and the J gene lost 7 bases, with 14 bases spanning the gap. The CDR3 totals 15 residues. From germline, CDR1 is SGHRS and CDR2 YFSETQ. The DNA for the CDR3 is TGCGCCAGCAGCTCCTCTTGGGAGGTGAATTCACCCCTCCACTTT. Translation: CASSSSWEVNSPLHF.

This chain links TRBV29-1 with TRBJ1-1; the D is unclear. The ends were cut back, 2 bases at V and 8 bases at J, with 9 bases in the middle. Germline CDR1 and CDR2: SQVTM and ANQGSEA. The CDR3 consists of 11 residues. The CDR3: CSVERSREAFF. The CDR3 nucleotides read TGCAGCGTTGAAAGGTCCAGGGAAGCTTTCTTT. Filled out from reference TRBV29-1 and TRBJ1-1, the complete variable domain reads SAVISQKPSRDICQRGTSLTIQCQVDSQVTMMFWYRQQPGQSLTLIATANQGSEATYESGFVIDKFPISRPNLTFSTLTVSNMSPEDSSIYLCSVERSREAFFGQGTRLTVV.

The chain recombines TRBV28 with TRBJ2-3; 9 bases map to TRBD2. This CDR3 region has 22 residues. CDR1 and CDR2 (germline): MDHEN, SYDVKM. With V trimmed by 3 bases and J by 9 bases, 31 bases remained unmatched. CDR3 protein: CASSFIVRREGIFFGLADTQYF. The CDR3 DNA follows: TGTGCCAGCAGTTTTATCGTACGGCGGGAGGGAATCTTCTTTGGTTTGGCTGACACGCAGTATTTT. Together with reference TRBV28 and TRBJ2-3, the CDR3 gives the full variable domain: DVKVTQSSRYLVKRTGEKVFLECVQDMDHENMFWYRQDPGLGLRLIYFSYDVKMKEKGDIPEGYSVSREKKERFSLILESASTNQTSMYLCASSFIVRREGIFFGLADTQYFGPGTRLTVL.

The chain links TRBV5-1 to TRBJ2-7; TRBD1 matches at 7 bases. V trimming: 3 bases; J trimming: 4 bases; junction bases outside the gene matches: 7. CDR3 size: 14 residues. Germline CDR1 is SGHRS and CDR2 is YFSETQ. The CDR3 nucleotides read TGCGCCAGCAGCTCCGAGGGGGCGGAGTACGAGCAGTACTTC. Protein: CASSSEGAEYEQYF.

In DNA form, the CDR3 reads TGTGCCATCAGTGCGACGGGAGGGACTGGAAACACCATATATTTT. As protein: CAISATGGTGNTIYF. The chain is built from TRBV10-3 and TRBJ1-3; D not resolved. Germline CDR1 and CDR2: ENHRY and SYGVKD. CDR3 length: 15 residues. The V end lost 4 bases, the J end lost 2 bases, and 12 bases lay between the germline ends.

In its sample, this clone was seen once. The chain joins TRBV13 to TRBJ1-3, with 10 bases aligning to TRBD1. Germline CDR1 PRHDT, CDR2 FYEKMQ (reference sequence). V lost 1 base and J lost 7; bases outside the gene matches: 4. The length of the CDR3 is 15 residues. The CDR3 DNA is TGTGCCAGCAGCTTAGAGGGACAGGGGAGGAACACCATATATTTT. Its translation: CASSLEGQGRNTIYF.

V and J are TRBV2 and TRBJ1-5; possibly TRBD1 for D (5 bases). V shed 6 bases and J shed 6 bases, with 12 bases lying between them. Germline CDR1 SNHLY, CDR2 FYNNEI. This CDR3 contains 13 residues. CDR3 protein: CASRGGRPQPQHF. The CDR3 bases are TGTGCCAGCAGGGGGGGACGCCCTCAGCCCCAGCATTTT. Complete variable domain (other parts from reference TRBV2 and TRBJ1-5): EPEVTQTPSHQVTQMGQEVILRCVPISNHLYFYWYRQILGQKVEFLVSFYNNEISEKSEIFDDQFSVERPDGSNFTLKIRSTKLEDSAMYFCASRGGRPQPQHFGDGTRLSIL.

The rearrangement joins TRBV6-2 or TRBV6-3 to TRBJ2-6; D possibly corresponds to TRBD1 (5 bases). Germline V lookup: CDR1 MNHEY, CDR2 SVGEGT. The length of the CDR3 is 18 residues. Trimming removed 0 bases from V and 0 bases from J, with 12 bases in between. CDR3 coding DNA: TGTGCCAGCAGTTACTCAGCAGGGTTCTCCTCTGGGGCCAACGTCCTGACTTTC. Translating gives CASSYSAGFSSGANVLTF.

The chain couples TRBV2 to TRBJ1-1; 11 bases line up with TRBD1. The germline V gene has CDR1 SNHLY and CDR2 FYNNEI. V lost 6 bases, J lost 0 bases, and 6 bases stayed unmatched. This CDR3 contains 16 residues. This CDR3 reads CASREWTGGMNTEAFF. CDR3 nucleotide sequence: TGTGCCAGCAGGGAATGGACAGGGGGCATGAACACTGAAGCTTTCTTT.

This clone was counted once. The CDR3 protein is CASSAGTSGRYEQFF. DNA of the CDR3: TGTGCCAGTAGCGCCGGGACTAGCGGGAGGTATGAGCAGTTCTTC. This chain links TRBV19 with TRBJ2-1, with 15 positions matching TRBD2. With 6 bases clipped from V and 8 bases from J, the junction kept 5 bases outside the gene matches. CDR1 is LNHDA and CDR2 is SQIVND in the germline V gene (reference sequence). There are 15 residues in the CDR3. Using reference TRBV19 and TRBJ2-1 for the parts outside the CDR3, the full variable domain is DGGITQSPKYLFRKEGQNVTLSCEQNLNHDAMYWYRQDPGQGLRLIYYSQIVNDFQKGDIAEGYSVSREKKESFPLTVTSAQKNPTAFYLCASSAGTSGRYEQFFGPGTRLTVL.

The V and J genes are TRBV19 and TRBJ1-2, with TRBD1 matching over 7 bases. Germline CDR1 reads LNHDA; CDR2 reads SQIVND (reference sequence). V lost 6 bases to trimming and J lost 4 bases; unmatched junction nucleotides: 11. The CDR3 spans 15 residues. Here the CDR3 reads CASSDKGQWGYGYTF. In nucleotides, the CDR3 is TGTGCCAGTAGCGACAAGGGACAGTGGGGCTATGGCTACACCTTC.

The chain links TRBV6-2 or TRBV6-3 to TRBJ2-5, with a possible D match to TRBD1 (5 bases). Trimming shortened V by 4 bases and J by 0 bases, and 6 bases separated the two germline ends. The CDR3 totals 13 residues. CDR1 is MNHEY, CDR2 SVGEGT, per germline. The DNA for the CDR3 is TGTGCCAGCAGTTCAGGGTACCAAGAGACCCAGTACTTC. Translating it yields CASSSGYQETQYF.

As for this clone: Other nucleotide sequences from this sample produce the same CDR3. This chain links TRBV9 with TRBJ1-3; D is possibly TRBD1 (6 bases). V dropped 2 bases and J dropped 0 bases, with 12 bases sitting between them. This CDR3 contains 16 residues. CDR1 SGDLS and CDR2 YYNGEE come from the germline V gene. The CDR3 region has the DNA TGTGCCAGCAGCGTCACCACAGGGAGCTCTGGAAACACCATATATTTT. Translation gives CASSVTTGSSGNTIYF. Together with reference TRBV9 and TRBJ1-3, the CDR3 gives the full variable domain: DSGVTQTPKHLITATGQRVTLRCSPRSGDLSVYWYQQSLDQGLQFLIQYYNGEERAKGNILERFSAQQFPDLHSELNLSSLELGDSALYFCASSVTTGSSGNTIYFGEGSWLTVV.

The chain combines TRBV30 with TRBJ1-1; D gene unclear. Germline V CDR1 and CDR2: GTSNPN, SVGIG (reference sequence). The CDR3 loop spans 13 amino acids. The ends were cut back, 4 bases at V and 3 bases at J, with 12 bases in the middle. The CDR3 sequence: CAWIGPADTEAFF. The CDR3 DNA follows: TGTGCCTGGATAGGCCCGGCGGACACTGAAGCTTTCTTT.

The chain uses TRBV5-1 and TRBJ2-7; 8 nucleotides align to TRBD1. After removal of 0 bases from V and 1 base from J, the junction contained 3 bases not matched to a gene. This CDR3 is 15 amino acids long. Per the germline V gene, CDR1 is SGHRS and CDR2 is YFSETQ. DNA for the CDR3: TGCGCCAGCAGCTTGGTTTGGACAGGGTCCTACGAGCAGTACTTC. It yields the protein CASSLVWTGSYEQYF.

The chain is built from TRBV6-4 and TRBJ1-2; 8 bases align to TRBD1. Trimming removed 3 bases from V and 2 bases from J; junction bases left unmatched: 5. This CDR3 is built from 15 residues. Looked up from germline, CDR1 is MRHNA and CDR2 is SNTAGT. In DNA, the CDR3 is TGTGCCAGCAGTGAACGGACAGGGATGAACTATGGCTACACCTTC. Translation: CASSERTGMNYGYTF.

This clone was observed a single time. The V call is TRBV12-3 or TRBV12-4, the J call TRBJ2-3; weak D call: TRBD1 (6 bases). Trimming took off 5 bases at V and 11 bases at J, with 14 bases between the two ends. This CDR3 region has 12 residues. CDR3 coding DNA: TGTGCCAGCAGTACACAGGGCTTTGGGCAGTATTTT. It yields the protein CASSTQGFGQYF.

V and J are TRBV25-1 and TRBJ1-4; perhaps TRBD1 as D (6 bases). The CDR3 contains 15 residues. Per the germline V gene, CDR1 is MGHDK and CDR2 is SYGVNS. The V gene lost 3 bases and the J gene lost 8 bases, with 16 bases spanning the gap. Written as DNA, the CDR3 is TGTGCCAGCAGTGACCCCACAGGGAAATCCGAAAAACTGTTTTTT. Residues: CASSDPTGKSEKLFF.

The chain has TRBV28 and TRBJ1-2, with TRBD1 matching over 10 bases. The CDR3 covers 15 residues. Per the germline V gene, CDR1 is MDHEN and CDR2 is SYDVKM. Losses at the gene ends were 6 bases for V and 6 bases for J; bases not matched to a gene: 10. As DNA, the CDR3 is TGTGCCAGCAGCATCGACAGGGGGCGCATAGATGGCTACACCTTC. Translating it yields CASSIDRGRIDGYTF.

The CDR3 protein is CASSYSHVRGDEQYF. The CDR3 region has the DNA TGTGCCAGCAGTTACTCTCATGTACGGGGGGACGAGCAGTACTTC. This chain uses TRBV6-5 with TRBJ2-7, with 7 bases fitting TRBD2. V shed 0 bases, J shed 5 bases, and the junction held 7 bases outside the gene matches. The length of the CDR3 is 15 residues. CDR1 and CDR2 (germline): MNHEY, SVGAGI.